This T cell receptor beta chain was recorded in a study of regulatory T cells in long-lasting Graves disease. Time point given: newly diagnosed GD, antithyroid drugs for less than 3 months. Scientists built the TCR library using RNA that was extracted from PBMCs. This clonotype occurred many times. This CDR3 spans 15 amino acids. Trimming took off 4 bases at V and 2 bases at J, with 14 bases between the two ends. Germline CDR1 reads MDHEN; CDR2 reads SYDVKM. Both iRepertoire HTBI primers and Arm-PCR of CDR3 regions were used to build the TCR beta libraries. MiXCR, run by TCRdb on the multiplex PCR reads, gives a single entry per CDR3 protein. The sample carries over 300,000 distinct CDR3 sequences, about 16% recorded once.

The sample was peripheral blood mononuclear cells (PBMCs), taken at new diagnosis, from a patient treated with antithyroid drugs. The chain links TRBV28 to TRBJ1-2, with a possible D match to TRBD1 (6 bases). This sequence originates from a female donor with Graves disease. CDR3 sequence: CASSSTGIWNYGYTF. The DNA of the CDR3 is TGTGCCAGCAGTTCCACAGGGATTTGGAACTATGGCTACACCTTC.